These 4 T cell receptor beta chains share one sample of origin, sequenced in a study of blood T cell repertoires in COVID-19 (TCRdb year 2020). The method was the immunoSEQ multiplex PCR assay. Sourced from immuneACCESS, this table was stored by TCRdb with only in-frame sequences that have V and J called. A share of the clones is absent; for the studies checked, an unresolved V gene accounts for under half, and the remainder has no known explanation. Recorded for this sample are 200,000 to 250,000 clones; 87% of them occurred a single time. Together, the top ten hold approximately 11% of the sample. The sample taken for sequencing was PBMCs or T cells enriched from blood (not recorded which). Every receptor here comes from a young man who had recovered from COVID-19.

The chain uses TRBV19 and TRBJ2-3, with D uncertain. Germline V gene lookup returns CDR1 LNHDA and CDR2 SQIVND (reference sequence). CDR3 size: 11 residues. Between the trimmed V and J ends, which lost 5 bases and 5 bases, there was a span of 5 bases. The CDR3 loop is CASSHRDTQYF. In DNA, the CDR3 is TGTGCCAGTAGTCATAGAGATACGCAGTATTTT.

This chain connects TRBV7-9 to TRBJ1-1; TRBD1 agrees at 12 bases. The trim removed 5 bases at V and 4 bases at J, leaving 11 bases unmatched. CDR1 is SEHNR and CDR2 is FQNEAQ in the germline V gene (reference sequence). The CDR3 has 17 residues. In DNA, the CDR3 is TGTGCCAGCAGCCCCGTTCGGGACAGGGGGCGCTCCACTGAAGCTTTCTTT. Amino acids: CASSPVRDRGRSTEAFF.

The V and J genes are TRBV5-1 and TRBJ1-6; D not certain. V was trimmed by 0 bases and J by 7 bases, leaving 17 bases between them. Germline CDR1 is SGHRS and CDR2 is YFSETQ. The CDR3 sequence is 17 residues long. The CDR3 DNA follows: TGCGCCAGCAGCTTGGCCCGGCCAGGAAATCTCAATTCACCCCTCCACTTT. This sequence encodes CASSLARPGNLNSPLHF.

The V and J genes are TRBV19 and TRBJ1-5, with a tentative D call TRBD1 (5 bases). This CDR3 has 14 amino acids. In germline, CDR1 is LNHDA, CDR2 SQIVND (reference sequence). Deletions cut 2 bases from V and 3 bases from J, with 8 bases between. CDR3 bases: TGTGCCAGTAGTATACAGGGCAACAATCAGCCCCAGCATTTT. Protein product: CASSIQGNNQPQHF.